This paragraph reports one T cell receptor beta chain. The data stem from a study of blood T cell repertoires in COVID-19. Libraries were prepared by immunoSEQ multiplex PCR; TCRdb keeps only in-frame clonotypes and omits some of them. The sample includes about 170,000 clones, 65% to 80% of them seen just once. The CDR3 loop spans 14 amino acids. CDR1 is SGHRS and CDR2 is YFSETQ in the germline V gene. V gave up 2 bases and J gave up 9 bases; unmatched junction bases: 8. Sequences were obtained from PBMCs or T cells enriched from blood (not recorded which). The V call is TRBV5-1, the J call TRBJ2-1, with 7 nucleotides matching TRBD1. The clonotype was recovered from a woman in her seventies in a cohort exposed to, infected with or recovered from COVID-19 (not recorded which). CDR3 loop: CASSFQQGSGEQFF. DNA for the CDR3: TGCGCCAGCAGCTTCCAACAGGGGTCTGGTGAGCAGTTCTTC.